These 29 T cell receptor beta chains originate from one sample sequenced in a study of blood T cell repertoires in COVID-19. Clones were sequenced by immunoSEQ multiplex PCR, and TCRdb holds only the in-frame ones, with some missing. The sample lists 100,000 to 120,000 clones, roughly 88% seen once, with 8.4% in the top ten. Material: peripheral blood. The source of these receptors is a woman aged 70-85 years who had recovered from COVID-19.

The genes are TRBV12-3 or TRBV12-4 and TRBJ2-1, with a weak D call TRBD2 (5 bases). The CDR3 totals 12 residues. Trimming took 10 bases from V and 7 from J, leaving 14 bases between them. The CDR3 nucleotides are TGTGCCACCAACTACGGCGGGAATGAGCAGTTCTTC. The encoded protein is CATNYGGNEQFF.

The V and J genes are TRBV7-9 and TRBJ1-1; the match to TRBD1 covers 7 bases. The CDR3 has 16 residues. Germline lookup yields CDR1 SEHNR and CDR2 FQNEAQ (reference sequence). With 7 bases clipped from V and 8 bases from J, the junction kept 19 bases outside the gene matches. The CDR3 DNA sequence: TGTGCCAGCACCCTCCCGGGGGACGCCCTAGGGGGCGAAGCTTTCTTT. This gives the protein CASTLPGDALGGEAFF.

On this clone: This CDR3 is also generated by other DNA sequences in the sample. V gene TRBV7-2 combines with J gene TRBJ2-1; D gene unclear. The CDR3 has 12 residues. The V gene's germline CDR1 is SGHTA and CDR2 FQGNSA. V gave up 5 bases and J gave up 1 base, with 3 bases separating them. The CDR3 sequence: CASSPSYNEQFF. The CDR3 DNA follows: TGTGCCAGCAGCCCATCCTACAATGAGCAGTTCTTC.

In this sample, this clone turned up a few times. The chain couples TRBV6-5 to TRBJ1-6, with D hard to call. V lost 1 base and J lost 7, with 8 bases in between. This CDR3 has 14 residues. Germline CDR1 and CDR2: MNHEY and SVGAGI. CDR3 sequence (DNA): TGTGCCAGCAGTTACTGGAGGAAAAATTCACCCCTCCACTTT. Amino acid sequence: CASSYWRKNSPLHF.

The J gene is TRBJ1-5, the V gene TRBV6-1, with D uncertain. This CDR3 region has 16 residues. V was trimmed by 3 bases and J by 2 bases, leaving 14 bases between them. CDR1 is MNHNS, CDR2 SASEGT, per germline. CDR3 bases: TGTGCCAGCAGTGATTCCCAGGTGGGTGGCAATCAGCCCCAGCATTTT. Translating it yields CASSDSQVGGNQPQHF.

The chain recombines TRBV27 with TRBJ2-7; TRBD2 matches 9 bases. The CDR3 is 16 residues long. In germline, CDR1 is MNHEY, CDR2 SMNVEV (reference sequence). The trim removed 1 base at V and 6 bases at J, leaving 10 bases unmatched. Written as DNA, the CDR3 is TGTGCCAGCAGTTTATTGGGGGTAGCGGGAGTTCGCGAGCAGTACTTC. Amino acid sequence: CASSLLGVAGVREQYF.

The chain joins TRBV11-1 to TRBJ2-2, with 7 bases identical to TRBD1. Germline CDR1 is SGHAT and CDR2 is FQDESV (reference sequence). J lost 7 bases, V lost 6 bases, and 8 bases had no gene match. The CDR3 extends over 14 amino acids. The CDR3 reads CASSNDREIGELFF. The CDR3 coding sequence is TGTGCCAGCAGTAACGACAGGGAGATCGGGGAGCTGTTTTTT.

The table lists this clone with a few counts. The gene calls are TRBV7-2 and TRBJ1-5, with 9 bases aligning to TRBD1. The CDR3 length is 14 residues. The germline V gene has CDR1 SGHTA and CDR2 FQGNSA. Losses at the gene ends were 5 bases for V and 4 bases for J; bases not matched to a gene: 3. CDR3 region: CASSIGQGNQPQHF. CDR3 sequence (DNA): TGTGCCAGCAGCATAGGACAGGGGAATCAGCCCCAGCATTTT. The complete variable domain, with remaining parts taken from reference TRBV7-2 and TRBJ1-5, reads GAGVSQSPSNKVTEKGKDVELRCDPISGHTALYWYRQSLGQGLEFLIYFQGNSAPDKSGLPSDRFSAERTGGSVSTLTIQRTQQEDSAVYLCASSIGQGNQPQHFGDGTRLSIL.

The J gene is TRBJ2-5, the V gene TRBV7-9, with TRBD1 as a possible D gene (7 bases). The CDR3 has 16 amino acids. Germline CDR1 and CDR2: SEHNR and FQNEAQ (reference sequence). V was clipped by 8 bases and J by 5 bases, with 24 bases between them. The CDR3 DNA follows: TGTGCCAGCGGCGCGGGACAGACGGCGGGTAGGGAGACCCAGTACTTC. Its protein product is CASGAGQTAGRETQYF.

V gene TRBV5-1 combines with J gene TRBJ1-6; 9 positions agree with TRBD1. This CDR3 comprises 15 residues. The germline CDR1 and CDR2 sequences are SGHRS and YFSETQ. J lost 6 bases, V lost 4 bases, and 5 bases had no gene match. The CDR3 region is CASSAGQGGNSPLHF. The CDR3 DNA reads TGCGCCAGCAGCGCGGGACAGGGTGGTAATTCACCCCTCCACTTT. Complete variable domain (other parts from reference TRBV5-1 and TRBJ1-6): KAGVTQTPRYLIKTRGQQVTLSCSPISGHRSVSWYQQTPGQGLQFLFEYFSETQRNKGNFPGRFSGRQFSNSRSEMNVSTLELGDSALYLCASSAGQGGNSPLHFGNGTRLTVT.

The chain joins TRBV27 to TRBJ1-1; 8 bases are shared with TRBD1. The germline V gene has CDR1 MNHEY and CDR2 SMNVEV (reference sequence). The CDR3 runs 18 residues. Trimming at V came to 6 bases and at J to 0 bases, leaving 15 bases not matched to a gene. This CDR3 reads CASSLIPRQGRVNTEAFF. The CDR3 region has the DNA TGTGCCAGCAGCCTAATACCCCGACAGGGGAGGGTGAACACTGAAGCTTTCTTT.

The CDR3 DNA sequence: TGTGCCAGCCGCCCCCAAGTGGGGGGCTACGAGCAGTACTTC. Translating gives CASRPQVGGYEQYF. The chain is built from TRBV19 and TRBJ2-7, with D possibly matching TRBD2 (6 bases). The germline CDR1 and CDR2 sequences are LNHDA and SQIVND (reference sequence). Between the trimmed V and J ends, which lost 9 bases and 3 bases, there was a span of 18 bases. This CDR3 spans 14 amino acids. The full variable domain, completed using reference TRBV19 and TRBJ2-7, is DGGITQSPKYLFRKEGQNVTLSCEQNLNHDAMYWYRQDPGQGLRLIYYSQIVNDFQKGDIAEGYSVSREKKESFPLTVTSAQKNPTAFYLCASRPQVGGYEQYFGPGTRLTVT.

This clone came up once. The chain carries TRBV3-1 (or the pseudogene TRBV3-2) and TRBJ1-2, with 7 bases lining up with TRBD1. Germline CDR1 and CDR2: LGHDT and YNNKEL (reference sequence). The V segment lost 2 bases and the J segment 6 bases; nucleotides outside the gene matches: 15. There are 17 residues in the CDR3. The CDR3 here is CASSQTTPRRTGDGYTF. CDR3 in DNA: TGTGCCAGCAGCCAAACCACACCTCGGAGGACAGGAGATGGCTACACCTTC.

Points on this clone: Other DNA variants within this sample encode the same CDR3. V is TRBV7-9 and J is TRBJ2-5, with a weak D call TRBD2 (6 bases). The CDR3 is 13 residues long. Germline CDR1 is SEHNR and CDR2 is FQNEAQ (reference sequence). V lost 2 bases to trimming and J lost 5 bases, with 9 bases between them. The CDR3 spells CASSLSGSETQYF. CDR3 nucleotides: TGTGCCAGCAGCTTAAGCGGGTCCGAGACCCAGTACTTC. Full variable domain (remainder filled in from reference TRBV7-9 and TRBJ2-5): DTGVSQNPRHKITKRGQNVTFRCDPISEHNRLYWYRQTLGQGPEFLTYFQNEAQLEKSRLLSDRFSAERPKGSFSTLEIQRTEQGDSAMYLCASSLSGSETQYFGPGTRLLVL.

The V gene is TRBV7-9, the J gene TRBJ2-1; 14 nucleotides line up with TRBD2. V lost 6 bases and J lost 10; bases outside the gene matches: 8. CDR3 length equals 15 residues. Germline values: CDR1 SEHNR, CDR2 FQNEAQ (reference sequence). This CDR3 reads CASSSGLAGAGEQFF. The CDR3 DNA is TGTGCCAGCAGTTCGGGACTAGCGGGAGCAGGGGAGCAGTTCTTC.

The chain links TRBV7-9 to TRBJ2-3; no firm D call. This CDR3 region has 14 residues. V shed 3 bases and J shed 2 bases, with 9 bases lying between them. The germline CDR1 and CDR2 sequences are SEHNR and FQNEAQ (reference sequence). Here the CDR3 reads CASSFSAVTDTQYF. CDR3 sequence (DNA): TGTGCCAGCAGCTTCTCCGCGGTCACAGATACGCAGTATTTT.

The chain has TRBV7-2 and TRBJ2-4, with a weak D call TRBD2 (6 bases). This CDR3 has 14 amino acids. The V gene lost 4 bases and the J gene lost 3 bases, with 10 bases spanning the gap. Germline V gene data show CDR1 as SGHTA and CDR2 as FQGNSA. CDR3 loop: CASSSSSVKNIQYF. CDR3 bases: TGTGCCAGCAGCTCTTCTAGCGTCAAAAACATTCAGTACTTC.

J is TRBJ1-4 and V is TRBV6-1; D not resolved. Germline assignment: CDR1 MNHNS and CDR2 SASEGT. V was trimmed by 6 bases and J by 6 bases, leaving 17 bases between them. The CDR3 is 15 residues long. The CDR3 loop reads CASRPSGGPHEKLFF. The CDR3 region has the DNA TGTGCCAGCAGGCCCAGTGGTGGGCCACATGAAAAACTGTTTTTT.

The chain uses TRBV3-1 (or the pseudogene TRBV3-2) and TRBJ1-1; D possibly corresponds to TRBD1 (5 bases). This CDR3 region has 15 residues. V was shortened by 4 bases and J by 5 bases, with 17 bases between the two germline ends. CDR1 is LGHDT and CDR2 is YNNKEL in the germline V gene (reference sequence). CDR3 in DNA: TGTGCCAGCAGCCGAGTGGCGGGGCCGGGGACTGAAGCTTTCTTT. This encodes CASSRVAGPGTEAFF.

This clone was detected once. The J gene is TRBJ2-5, the V gene TRBV7-2, with a tentative D call TRBD1 (6 bases). The ends were cut back, 5 bases at V and 5 bases at J, with 15 bases in the middle. CDR1 SGHTA and CDR2 FQGNSA come from the germline V gene. The CDR3 has 14 amino acids. The CDR3, as DNA: TGTGCCAGCAGCCATACAGGGATGGAGGAGACCCAGTACTTC. Amino acid sequence: CASSHTGMEETQYF.

The chain combines TRBV4-2 with TRBJ2-6; 8 positions match TRBD1. This CDR3 is 18 amino acids long. Germline loops: CDR1 LGHNA, CDR2 YNFKEQ. V trimming: 2 bases; J trimming: 0 bases; junction bases outside the gene matches: 6. For the CDR3, the DNA is TGTGCCAGCAGCCAAAAGGGACAGGCGAGCTCTGGGGCCAACGTCCTGACTTTC. Its translation: CASSQKGQASSGANVLTF.

The chain combines TRBV7-9 with TRBJ2-1; 7 nucleotides line up with TRBD2. This CDR3 has 13 amino acids. Trimming at V came to 1 base and at J to 8 bases, leaving 2 bases not matched to a gene. CDR1 SEHNR and CDR2 FQNEAQ come from the germline V gene (reference sequence). This CDR3 is CASSLGGSDEQFF. The CDR3 bases are TGTGCCAGCAGCTTAGGCGGGAGTGATGAGCAGTTCTTC.

The chain combines TRBV19 with TRBJ2-5; 7 bases agree with TRBD1. The CDR3 runs to 12 residues. V dropped 6 bases and J dropped 4; count of bases not matched to a gene: 2. Germline V CDR1 and CDR2: LNHDA, SQIVND (reference sequence). For the CDR3, the DNA is TGTGCCAGTAGCCACAGGGGAGAGACCCAGTACTTC. This translates into CASSHRGETQYF.

This rearrangement joins TRBV28 to TRBJ1-1; D remains unclear. The germline V and J ends were trimmed by 1 base and 1 base, with 7 bases remaining between them. Germline V gene data show CDR1 as MDHEN and CDR2 as SYDVKM. CDR3 length: 14 amino acids. The CDR3 protein is CASSLFSGNTEAFF. CDR3 bases: TGTGCCAGCAGTTTATTTTCCGGGAACACTGAAGCTTTCTTT.

The genes are TRBV7-2 and TRBJ2-1; D may be TRBD2 (5 bases). Germline V gives CDR1 SGHTA, CDR2 FQGNSA. V was pared by 5 bases and J by 9 bases, with 17 bases between. The CDR3 extends over 14 amino acids. CDR3: CASSRVGGRGEQFF. The CDR3 DNA reads as TGTGCCAGCAGCCGCGTCGGAGGACGCGGTGAGCAGTTCTTC.

This clone was picked up a small number of times. This sequence joins TRBV6-1 and TRBJ2-4; possible D gene TRBD2, 6 bases. V was pared by 3 bases and J by 8 bases, with 14 bases between. The germline gives CDR1 MNHNS, CDR2 SASEGT. The CDR3 is made up of 14 amino acids. The CDR3, as DNA: TGTGCCAGCAGTGACGGACATCCGGGGGACATTCAGTACTTC. Translating it yields CASSDGHPGDIQYF.

The V and J genes are TRBV7-9 and TRBJ2-3; the D gene is possibly TRBD2 (6 bases). The V and J ends lost 3 bases and 6 bases respectively, with 10 bases between them. The CDR3 covers 13 residues. CDR1 and CDR2 (germline): SEHNR, FQNEAQ (reference sequence). CDR3 residues: CASSFGGGDTQYF. CDR3 bases: TGTGCCAGCAGCTTCGGGGGTGGGGATACGCAGTATTTT.

The chain has TRBV5-6 and TRBJ2-7, with D possibly being TRBD1 (5 bases). This CDR3 region has 14 residues. Trimming pared 4 bases from V and 3 bases from J, leaving 14 bases between. The germline CDR1 and CDR2 sequences are SGHDT and YYEEEE. This chain's CDR3 is CASSIGAGHYEQYF. The CDR3, as DNA: TGTGCCAGCAGCATTGGGGCAGGCCACTACGAGCAGTACTTC.

The rearrangement uses TRBV15 and TRBJ2-7; D is perhaps TRBD1 (6 bases). The V end lost 0 bases, the J end lost 6 bases, and 15 bases lay between the germline ends. This CDR3 is built from 15 residues. The V gene's germline CDR1 is LNHNV and CDR2 YYDKDF (reference sequence). DNA of the CDR3: TGTGCCACCAGCAGAGATCAAACAGGGCTGGGCGAGCAGTACTTC. This translates into CATSRDQTGLGEQYF.